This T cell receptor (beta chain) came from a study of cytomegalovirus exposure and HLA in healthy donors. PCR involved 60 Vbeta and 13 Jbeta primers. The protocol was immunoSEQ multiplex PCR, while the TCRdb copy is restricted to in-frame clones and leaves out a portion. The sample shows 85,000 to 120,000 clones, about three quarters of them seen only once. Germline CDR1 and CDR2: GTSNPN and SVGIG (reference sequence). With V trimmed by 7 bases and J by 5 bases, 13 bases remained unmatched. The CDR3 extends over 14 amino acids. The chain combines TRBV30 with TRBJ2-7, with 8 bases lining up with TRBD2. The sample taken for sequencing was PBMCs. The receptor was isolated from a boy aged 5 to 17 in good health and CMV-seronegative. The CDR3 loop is CASGARGVRHEQYF. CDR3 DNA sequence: TGTGCCTCGGGTGCGCGGGGGGTCAGGCACGAGCAGTACTTC.